This T cell receptor beta chain was obtained from a study of OX40 agonist ivuxolimab in advanced cancers. Looking at the study overall: At 0.01 to 10 mg/kg, ivuxolimab was administered intravenously to patients every 2 weeks.

V lost 1 base to trimming and J lost 0 bases, with 15 bases between them. Germline V CDR1 and CDR2: SGHVS, FQNEAQ. This CDR3 region has 17 residues. The method was immunoSEQ multiplex PCR; TCRdb's version includes in-frame clones alone and lacks a portion of them. Found here are 100,000 or so clones, more than 75% of them singletons; the top ten hold more than 0.6%. The origin of this receptor is an adult with an advanced solid tumor such as melanoma, head and neck, liver or kidney cancer. The gene calls are TRBV7-8 and TRBJ1-1; unclear D gene. The sample was CD4+ or CD8+ T cells sorted from blood, taken in a trial of the OX40 agonist ivuxolimab. CDR3 in DNA: TGTGCCAGCAGCTTAGTTGGCGGCAATGGGGTGAACACTGAAGCTTTCTTT. This codes for CASSLVGGNGVNTEAFF. The complete variable domain, with remaining parts taken from reference TRBV7-8 and TRBJ1-1, reads GAGVSQSPRYKVAKRGQDVALRCDPISGHVSLFWYQQALGQGPEFLTYFQNEAQLDKSGLPSDRFFAERPEGSVSTLKIQRTQQEDSAVYLCASSLVGGNGVNTEAFFGQGTRLTVV.